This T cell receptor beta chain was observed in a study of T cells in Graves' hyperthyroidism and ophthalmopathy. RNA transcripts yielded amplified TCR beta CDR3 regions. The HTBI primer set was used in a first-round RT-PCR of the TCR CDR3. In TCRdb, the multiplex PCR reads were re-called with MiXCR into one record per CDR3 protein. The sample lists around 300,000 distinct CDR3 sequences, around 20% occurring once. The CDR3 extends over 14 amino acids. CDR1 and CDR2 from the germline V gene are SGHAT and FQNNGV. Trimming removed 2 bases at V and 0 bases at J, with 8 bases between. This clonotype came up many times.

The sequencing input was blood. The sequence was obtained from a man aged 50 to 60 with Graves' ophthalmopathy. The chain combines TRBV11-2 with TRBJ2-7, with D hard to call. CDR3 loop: CASSLIRASYEQYF. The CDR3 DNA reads TGTGCCAGCAGCTTAATCCGGGCCTCCTACGAGCAGTACTTC.